This TCR beta chain was retrieved from a study of T cells after yellow fever vaccination. V lost 1 base, J lost 8 bases, and 7 bases lay in between. The CDR3 is 12 amino acids. Germline CDR1 reads SGHDN; CDR2 reads FVKESK. MiXCR, run by TCRdb on the 5' RACE reads, gives a single entry per CDR3 protein. The sample records 550,000 or so distinct CDR3 sequences, under 25% being singletons. The TCR sequence derives from a young man who received the YFV17D yellow fever vaccine. The chain joins TRBV14 to TRBJ2-3; D unresolved. Material: PBMCs, obtained 15 days after the yellow fever booster vaccination. In DNA, the CDR3 is TGTGCCAGCAGCCAAGGTTTATCTACGCAGTATTTT. This encodes CASSQGLSTQYF. Complete variable domain (other parts from reference TRBV14 and TRBJ2-3): EAGVTQFPSHSVIEKGQTVTLRCDPISGHDNLYWYRRVMGKEIKFLLHFVKESKQDESGMPNNRFLAERTGGTYSTLKVQPAELEDSGVYFCASSQGLSTQYFGPGTRLTVL.